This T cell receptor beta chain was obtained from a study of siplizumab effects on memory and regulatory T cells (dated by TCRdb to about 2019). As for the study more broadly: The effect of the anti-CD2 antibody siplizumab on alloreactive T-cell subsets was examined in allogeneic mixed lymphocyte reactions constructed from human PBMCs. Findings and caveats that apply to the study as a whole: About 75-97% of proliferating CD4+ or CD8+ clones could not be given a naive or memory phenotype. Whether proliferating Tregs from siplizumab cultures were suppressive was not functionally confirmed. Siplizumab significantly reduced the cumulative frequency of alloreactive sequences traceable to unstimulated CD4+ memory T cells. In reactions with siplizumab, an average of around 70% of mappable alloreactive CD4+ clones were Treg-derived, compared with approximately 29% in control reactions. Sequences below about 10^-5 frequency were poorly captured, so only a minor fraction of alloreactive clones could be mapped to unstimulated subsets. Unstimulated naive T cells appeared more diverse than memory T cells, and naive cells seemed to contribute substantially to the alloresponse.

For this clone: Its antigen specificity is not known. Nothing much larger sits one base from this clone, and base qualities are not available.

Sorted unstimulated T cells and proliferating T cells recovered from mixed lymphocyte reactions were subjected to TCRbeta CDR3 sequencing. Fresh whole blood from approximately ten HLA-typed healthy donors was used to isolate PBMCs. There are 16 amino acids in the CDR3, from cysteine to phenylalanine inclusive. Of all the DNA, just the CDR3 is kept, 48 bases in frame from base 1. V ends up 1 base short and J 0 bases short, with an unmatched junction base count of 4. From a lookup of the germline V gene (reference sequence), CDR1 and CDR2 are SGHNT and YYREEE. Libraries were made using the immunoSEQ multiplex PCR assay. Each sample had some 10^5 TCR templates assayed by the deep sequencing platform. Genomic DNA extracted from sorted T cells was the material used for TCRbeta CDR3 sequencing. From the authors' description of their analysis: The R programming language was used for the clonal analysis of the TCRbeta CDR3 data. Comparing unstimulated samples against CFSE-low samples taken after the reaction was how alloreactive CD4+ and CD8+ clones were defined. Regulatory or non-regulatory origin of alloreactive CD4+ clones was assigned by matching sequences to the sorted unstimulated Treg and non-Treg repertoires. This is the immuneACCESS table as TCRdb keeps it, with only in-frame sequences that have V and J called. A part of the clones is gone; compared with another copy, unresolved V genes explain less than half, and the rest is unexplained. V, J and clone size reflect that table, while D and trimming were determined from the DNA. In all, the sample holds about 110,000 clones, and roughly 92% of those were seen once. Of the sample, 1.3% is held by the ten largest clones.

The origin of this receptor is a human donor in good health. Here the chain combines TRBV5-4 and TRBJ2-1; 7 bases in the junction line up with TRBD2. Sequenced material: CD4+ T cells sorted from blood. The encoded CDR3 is CASSLSGGNSYNEQFF. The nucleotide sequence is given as TGTGCCAGCAGCTTGTCGGGGGGAAACTCCTACAATGAGCAGTTCTTC.